The 26 T cell receptor beta chains presented below share a single source sample, sequenced in a study of technical replicates of blood from a handful of donors (TCRdb year 2017). Library construction relied on the immunoSEQ multiplex PCR assay. Not all clones reach the TCRdb copy of this immuneACCESS table, which keeps in-frame sequences only. Checked studies attribute under half of the gap to unresolved V genes and leave the rest unexplained. The sample has some 60,000 clones on record, more than 70% of them singletons. The biggest ten clones account for over 4.5% of the sample. Sequenced: PBMCs. The source is a human donor in good health. Some clones in this sample may be carry-over from other donors' samples.

The genes are TRBV4-2 and TRBJ2-3; D may be TRBD2 (6 bases). There are 15 residues in the CDR3. The germline CDR1 and CDR2 sequences are LGHNA and YNFKEQ. V was clipped by 3 bases and J by 1 base, with 11 bases between them. CDR3 region: CASSQGGEGTDTQYF. DNA of the CDR3: TGTGCCAGCAGCCAGGGGGGAGAGGGCACAGATACGCAGTATTTT.

This chain uses TRBV28 with TRBJ1-5; D possibly corresponds to TRBD1 (6 bases). Trimming removed 2 bases from V and 4 bases from J, with 15 bases in between. The germline V gene has CDR1 MDHEN and CDR2 SYDVKM. The CDR3 has 16 residues. The CDR3: CASSLRTGQRNQPQHF. Written as DNA, the CDR3 is TGTGCCAGCAGTTTAAGAACAGGGCAGAGAAATCAGCCCCAGCATTTT.

CDR3 sequence: CASSQVKSVGRGNTIYF. The DNA for the CDR3 is TGCGCCAGCAGCCAGGTCAAATCGGTGGGGCGCGGAAACACCATATATTTT. The J gene is TRBJ1-3, the V gene TRBV4-1; D is possibly TRBD1 (5 bases). Germline lookup yields CDR1 MGHRA and CDR2 YSYEKL. The V gene lost 3 bases and the J gene lost 4 bases, with 19 bases spanning the gap. This CDR3 region has 17 residues.

The chain is built from TRBV5-1 and TRBJ2-5; D may be TRBD1 (6 bases). CDR1 is SGHRS and CDR2 is YFSETQ in the germline V gene. The CDR3 consists of 13 residues. Trimming took off 2 bases at V and 5 bases at J, with 10 bases between the two ends. CDR3 nucleotides: TGCGCCAGCAGCTTTGGGGGCAGGGAGACCCAGTACTTC. Translating it yields CASSFGGRETQYF.

The genes are TRBV5-4 and TRBJ1-2, with 8 bases lining up with TRBD1. This CDR3 contains 14 residues. The trim removed 1 base at V and 7 bases at J, leaving 6 bases unmatched. The germline gives CDR1 SGHNT, CDR2 YYREEE (reference sequence). The CDR3 DNA is TGTGCCAGCAGCTTGTATCAGGGGGCTAGTGGCTACACCTTC. This translates into CASSLYQGASGYTF. The variable domain in full, with the rest retrieved from reference TRBV5-4 and TRBJ1-2, is ETGVTQSPTHLIKTRGQQVTLRCSSQSGHNTVSWYQQALGQGPQFIFQYYREEENGRGNFPPRFSGLQFPNYSSELNVNALELDDSALYLCASSLYQGASGYTFGSGTRLTVV.

This clone was found a few times. V gene TRBV14 combines with J gene TRBJ1-1, with D uncertain. Trimming removed 4 bases at V and 2 bases at J, with 20 bases between. The CDR3 is 17 residues long. Per germline, CDR1 SGHDN and CDR2 FVKESK. The CDR3, as DNA: TGTGCCAGCAGCCCCCACTCAACGACACCCAGAAACACTGAAGCTTTCTTT. Amino acid sequence: CASSPHSTTPRNTEAFF.

V and J are TRBV23-1 and TRBJ1-5; tentatively, D is TRBD1 (6 bases). TRBV23-1 is an open reading frame whose function is uncertain. Deletions cut 2 bases from V and 0 bases from J, with 17 bases between. The length of the CDR3 is 18 residues. The CDR3 coding sequence is TGCGCCAGCAGTCAAATAACTTGGACAGTCCCTAGCAATCAGCCCCAGCATTTT. Protein sequence: CASSQITWTVPSNQPQHF.

V gene TRBV30 combines with J gene TRBJ2-7; D may be TRBD1 (6 bases). The ends were cut back, 0 bases at V and 6 bases at J, with 12 bases in the middle. Looked up from germline, CDR1 is GTSNPN and CDR2 is SVGIG (reference sequence). This CDR3 has 13 residues. The DNA of the CDR3 is TGTGCCTGGAGTGTACGAAAAGGGGGCGAGCAGTACTTC. This codes for CAWSVRKGGEQYF.

This clone appeared once. The J gene is TRBJ2-1, the V gene TRBV25-1; 7 nucleotides agree with TRBD2. V lost 3 bases, J lost 7 bases, and 9 bases stayed unmatched. Looked up from germline, CDR1 is MGHDK and CDR2 is SYGVNS. CDR3 length: 15 amino acids. The chain's CDR3 is CASSDYGGRGNEQFF. CDR3 coding DNA: TGTGCCAGCAGTGATTACGGCGGGAGAGGAAATGAGCAGTTCTTC.

CDR3 DNA sequence: TGTGCCAGCAGCTTAGGACTAGAGGCAGATACGCAGTATTTT. Its translation: CASSLGLEADTQYF. The rearrangement links TRBV7-9 to TRBJ2-3, with a weak D call TRBD2 (6 bases). Trimming left V 1 base short and J 4 bases short, with 9 bases between. Looked up from germline, CDR1 is SEHNR and CDR2 is FQNEAQ (reference sequence). The CDR3 loop spans 14 amino acids.

The gene calls are TRBV11-2 and TRBJ1-2, with 7 bases matching TRBD1. CDR1 and CDR2 from the germline V gene are SGHAT and FQNNGV. V lost 4 bases to trimming and J lost 4 bases; unmatched junction nucleotides: 6. The CDR3 sequence is 14 residues long. In DNA form, the CDR3 reads TGTGCCAGCAGCTCGACAGGGTTTAGCTATGGCTACACCTTC. This sequence encodes CASSSTGFSYGYTF.

The chain recombines TRBV11-1 with TRBJ2-1; D ambiguous. The length of the CDR3 is 13 residues. Per the germline V gene, CDR1 is SGHAT and CDR2 is FQDESV (reference sequence). V was trimmed by 4 bases and J by 6 bases, leaving 10 bases between them. CDR3 protein: CASSYYGSNEQFF. The CDR3, as DNA: TGTGCCAGCAGCTACTACGGAAGCAATGAGCAGTTCTTC. The full variable domain, rest sourced from reference TRBV11-1 and TRBJ2-1, is EAEVAQSPRYKITEKSQAVAFWCDPISGHATLYWYRQILGQGPELLVQFQDESVVDDSQLPKDRFSAERLKGVDSTLKIQPAELGDSAMYLCASSYYGSNEQFFGPGTRLTVL.

The J gene is TRBJ1-4, the V gene TRBV6-5; D is uncertain. The CDR3 extends over 13 amino acids. Germline V gene data show CDR1 as MNHEY and CDR2 as SVGAGI. V dropped 8 bases and J dropped 0 bases, with 7 bases sitting between them. CDR3 DNA: TGTGCCAGCTCCAGTACAACTAATGAAAAACTGTTTTTT. Translation: CASSSTTNEKLFF.

The chain joins TRBV15 to TRBJ2-7; D may be TRBD1 (6 bases). CDR3 length: 13 amino acids. V was shortened by 0 bases and J by 5 bases, with 8 bases between the two germline ends. Germline V gene data show CDR1 as LNHNV and CDR2 as YYDKDF (reference sequence). The CDR3 DNA follows: TGTGCCACCAGCAGAGATCCAGGGGACGAGCAGTACTTC. Residues: CATSRDPGDEQYF.

V is TRBV7-6 and J is TRBJ1-1; D is undetermined. The CDR3 is made up of 14 amino acids. Trimming took off 6 bases at V and 3 bases at J, with 14 bases between the two ends. Germline values: CDR1 SGHVS, CDR2 FNYEAQ. The CDR3, as DNA: TGTGCCAGCAGTTTTAAGGTCGGGGACACTGAAGCTTTCTTT. This sequence encodes CASSFKVGDTEAFF.

The rearrangement links TRBV6-5 to TRBJ1-2; 7 nucleotides match TRBD1. Germline V gives CDR1 MNHEY, CDR2 SVGAGI. The CDR3 is made up of 14 amino acids. The trim removed 6 bases at V and 3 bases at J, leaving 7 bases unmatched. CDR3 in DNA: TGTGCCAGCAGCCGACAGGGCCGAGACTATGGCTACACCTTC. It specifies CASSRQGRDYGYTF.

The chain is built from TRBV4-3 and TRBJ1-6, with a weak D call TRBD1 (6 bases). The germline V and J ends were trimmed by 1 base and 10 bases, with 17 bases remaining between them. Germline lookup yields CDR1 LGHNA and CDR2 YSLEER. This CDR3 spans 16 amino acids. CDR3 residues: CASSQGGNRDLSPLHF. CDR3 bases: TGCGCCAGCAGCCAAGGAGGGAACAGGGACCTATCACCCCTCCACTTT.

The rearrangement uses TRBV7-2 and TRBJ2-5; TRBD1 matches at 7 bases. V shed 5 bases, J shed 1 base, and the junction held 7 bases outside the gene matches. The CDR3 runs 15 residues. The V gene's germline CDR1 is SGHTA and CDR2 FQGNSA. Here the CDR3 DNA reads TGTGCCAGCAGCACACGACAGGGCTTCCAAGAGACCCAGTACTTC. Translation gives CASSTRQGFQETQYF.

This chain uses TRBV7-3 with TRBJ2-3; no firm D call. V lost 5 bases and J 6 bases, leaving 15 bases between the germline ends. The CDR3 sequence is 14 residues long. Germline V gene lookup returns CDR1 SGHTA and CDR2 FQGTGA. The CDR3 DNA follows: TGTGCCAGCAGCCCAGGTGTAGTGGTGGATACGCAGTATTTT. Encoded protein: CASSPGVVVDTQYF.

CDR3 loop: CASSLGDRGPASTGELFF. The CDR3 DNA reads as TGTGCCAGCAGCTTGGGAGACAGGGGGCCCGCCAGCACCGGGGAGCTGTTTTTT. V usage is TRBV5-5 and J usage is TRBJ2-2, with 10 positions matching TRBD1. CDR3 length: 18 amino acids. Germline lookup yields CDR1 SGHKS and CDR2 YYEKEE (reference sequence). Trimming removed 0 bases from V and 4 bases from J; junction bases left unmatched: 9.

This chain joins TRBV29-1 and TRBJ2-1; TRBD2 aligns across 10 bases. The CDR3 runs 14 residues. With V trimmed by 4 bases and J by 8 bases, 8 bases remained unmatched. Germline V lookup: CDR1 SQVTM, CDR2 ANQGSEA. CDR3 region: CSVVSGGVGDEQFF. In DNA form, the CDR3 reads TGCAGCGTTGTGAGCGGGGGGGTCGGAGATGAGCAGTTCTTC.

The chain employs TRBV18 and TRBJ1-5; 9 bases are a match to TRBD1. The V gene's germline CDR1 is KGHSH and CDR2 LQKENI. The CDR3 consists of 15 residues. Trimming cost V 3 bases and J 3 bases; bases outside gene matches: 3. This CDR3 is CASSPTGGNNQPQHF. DNA of the CDR3: TGTGCCAGCTCACCGACAGGGGGAAACAATCAGCCCCAGCATTTT.

The V call is TRBV7-8, the J call TRBJ2-7; 8 nucleotides agree with TRBD1. This CDR3 is built from 16 residues. The germline CDR1 and CDR2 sequences are SGHVS and FQNEAQ. Trimming took 1 base from V and 4 from J; bases not matched to a gene: 9. DNA for the CDR3: TGTGCCAGCAGCTTAGTTGGGGCCAGGGGGCCTTACGAGCAGTACTTC. Its translation: CASSLVGARGPYEQYF.

This chain connects TRBV27 to TRBJ2-2; possible D gene TRBD1, 5 bases. CDR1 is MNHEY, CDR2 SMNVEV, per germline (reference sequence). Between the trimmed V and J ends, which lost 5 bases and 3 bases, there was a span of 7 bases. The CDR3 runs to 13 residues. The CDR3 region has the DNA TGTGCCAGCAGTCCGACAGACACCGGGGAGCTGTTTTTT. Translating it yields CASSPTDTGELFF.

CDR3 protein: CASSLAPNPARGLTEAFF. CDR3 coding DNA: TGTGCCAGCAGCTTAGCGCCCAACCCCGCCAGGGGGTTGACTGAAGCTTTCTTT. J is TRBJ1-1 and V is TRBV7-9, with 7 positions matching TRBD1. This CDR3 spans 18 amino acids. Germline CDR1 is SEHNR and CDR2 is FQNEAQ (reference sequence). The trim removed 0 bases at V and 5 bases at J, leaving 15 bases unmatched.

This chain uses TRBV10-3 with TRBJ1-1; TRBD1 might be the D (5 bases). CDR3 length: 13 residues. Germline V gene lookup returns CDR1 ENHRY and CDR2 SYGVKD. Trimming left V 6 bases short and J 1 base short, with 9 bases between. CDR3 in DNA: TGTGCCATCAGGCGGGGGGAGAACACTGAAGCTTTCTTT. The encoded protein is CAIRRGENTEAFF.